The 27 T cell receptor beta chains below all came from one sample that was sequenced in a study of T cell responses to AZD1222 COVID-19 vaccine. Profiling relied on immunoSEQ multiplex PCR, and the TCRdb table lists in-frame clones only, not all of them. The table includes approximately 150,000 clones, around 92% detected once. Sequences were derived from peripheral blood, sampled on day 0 of AZD1222 vaccination. The receptors shown here come from an adult in good health.

V gene TRBV18 combines with J gene TRBJ1-6; TRBD1 might be the D (6 bases). CDR3 size: 15 residues. V was shortened by 3 bases and J by 5 bases, with 11 bases between the two germline ends. Germline loops: CDR1 KGHSH, CDR2 LQKENI. The CDR3 bases are TGTGCCAGCTCACCGTCATACAGGGATAATTCACCCCTCCACTTT. It yields the protein CASSPSYRDNSPLHF.

This sequence joins TRBV19 and TRBJ1-2, with D perhaps TRBD1 (6 bases). Germline V CDR1 and CDR2: LNHDA, SQIVND (reference sequence). The CDR3 is made up of 15 amino acids. Trimming took off 5 bases at V and 2 bases at J, with 15 bases between the two ends. The CDR3 DNA is TGTGCCAGTAGTCCCCACACGACAGGAAACTATGGCTACACCTTC. It specifies CASSPHTTGNYGYTF.

In this sample, this clone turned up once. CDR3 in DNA: TGTGCCAGTAGTGACGGACTAGCGGGGGGGCAAGAGACCCAGTACTTC. This encodes CASSDGLAGGQETQYF. The chain employs TRBV19 and TRBJ2-5; 15 nucleotides align to TRBD2. Germline V gene lookup returns CDR1 LNHDA and CDR2 SQIVND (reference sequence). V was pared by 5 bases and J by 2 bases, with 3 bases of the junction left unmatched. This CDR3 contains 16 residues.

The chain recombines TRBV6-5 with TRBJ1-6; 7 bases line up with TRBD1. Germline loops: CDR1 MNHEY, CDR2 SVGAGI. The CDR3 totals 16 residues. V was clipped by 0 bases and J by 5 bases; unmatched bases: 4. The CDR3 region is CASSYSEGANNSPLHF. DNA for the CDR3: TGTGCCAGCAGTTACTCGGAGGGGGCCAATAATTCACCCCTCCACTTT.

The CDR3 nucleotides are TGTGCCAGCAGCCAGGGTCAGGGGAATGAAAAACTGTTTTTT. Translating it yields CASSQGQGNEKLFF. The rearrangement joins TRBV3-1 (or the pseudogene TRBV3-2) to TRBJ1-4; maybe TRBD1 (6 bases). CDR1 is LGHDT, CDR2 YNNKEL, per germline (reference sequence). V lost 3 bases and J 5 bases, leaving 10 bases between the germline ends. This CDR3 is 14 amino acids long.

This clone appeared a single time. CDR3: CASSQERLPQRPTRYNEQFF. The DNA for the CDR3 is TGCGCCAGCAGCCAAGAGAGATTGCCGCAGAGGCCCACTCGCTACAATGAGCAGTTCTTC. The chain couples TRBV4-1 to TRBJ2-1; D remains ambiguous. This CDR3 has 20 residues. Germline assignment: CDR1 MGHRA and CDR2 YSYEKL. Trimming took 0 bases from V and 3 from J, leaving 24 bases between them.

CDR3 sequence: CSARLGIPGFF. For the CDR3, the DNA is TGCAGTGCTAGGCTAGGGATCCCCGGCTTCTTT. V is TRBV20-1 and J is TRBJ1-1, with unresolved D. From germline, CDR1 is DFQATT and CDR2 SNEGSKA (reference sequence). V was clipped by 3 bases and J by 14 bases, with 16 bases between them. The CDR3 is 11 residues long.

The rearrangement joins TRBV7-2 to TRBJ2-2, with D possibly being TRBD2 (6 bases). CDR3 size: 14 residues. The V gene's germline CDR1 is SGHTA and CDR2 FQGNSA. Trimming shortened V by 8 bases and J by 3 bases, and 13 bases separated the two germline ends. The CDR3 loop is CASFRDSYTGELFF. As DNA, the CDR3 is TGTGCCAGCTTCCGGGACTCCTACACCGGGGAGCTGTTTTTT. Full variable domain (outside the CDR3, taken from reference TRBV7-2 and TRBJ2-2): GAGVSQSPSNKVTEKGKDVELRCDPISGHTALYWYRQSLGQGLEFLIYFQGNSAPDKSGLPSDRFSAERTGGSVSTLTIQRTQQEDSAVYLCASFRDSYTGELFFGEGSRLTVL.

This chain links TRBV19 with TRBJ2-1; D might be TRBD1 (5 bases). Germline V gene data show CDR1 as LNHDA and CDR2 as SQIVND (reference sequence). The CDR3 contains 13 residues. The ends were cut back, 5 bases at V and 9 bases at J, with 14 bases in the middle. The DNA for the CDR3 is TGTGCCAGTAGTCCGCTTCTAGACAGTGAGCAGTTCTTC. It is translated as CASSPLLDSEQFF. Filled out from reference TRBV19 and TRBJ2-1, the complete variable domain reads DGGITQSPKYLFRKEGQNVTLSCEQNLNHDAMYWYRQDPGQGLRLIYYSQIVNDFQKGDIAEGYSVSREKKESFPLTVTSAQKNPTAFYLCASSPLLDSEQFFGPGTRLTVL.

The chain employs TRBV3-1 (or the pseudogene TRBV3-2) and TRBJ1-5; D is possibly TRBD1 (5 bases). The germline V gene encodes CDR1 LGHDT and CDR2 YNNKEL (reference sequence). The CDR3 runs to 13 residues. Trimming removed 0 bases from V and 9 bases from J, with 9 bases in between. The CDR3 DNA sequence: TGTGCCAGCAGCCAAGACAGGGCAGGGCCCCAGCATTTT. This codes for CASSQDRAGPQHF.

The rearrangement joins TRBV5-8 to TRBJ2-1; possible D gene TRBD1, 5 bases. Between the trimmed V and J ends, which lost 4 bases and 10 bases, there was a span of 18 bases. Germline loops: CDR1 SGHTS, CDR2 YDEGEE. The CDR3 loop spans 14 amino acids. CDR3 region: CASSPRRQYREQFF. DNA for the CDR3: TGTGCCAGCAGCCCCCGGCGACAGTATCGGGAGCAGTTCTTC.

This chain links TRBV6-1 with TRBJ2-7; the match to TRBD1 covers 10 bases. Germline loops: CDR1 MNHNS, CDR2 SASEGT. V lost 0 bases to trimming and J lost 7 bases; unmatched junction nucleotides: 9. The CDR3 extends over 16 amino acids. CDR3 coding DNA: TGTGCCAGCAGTGAAGCGCTTCGGGACAGGGGTCGTGAGCAGTACTTC. Encoded protein: CASSEALRDRGREQYF.

This clone was counted once. The chain joins TRBV28 to TRBJ2-7; the D gene is possibly TRBD2 (5 bases). V was pared by 5 bases and J by 6 bases, with 14 bases between. CDR1 is MDHEN and CDR2 is SYDVKM in the germline V gene. This CDR3 region has 13 residues. CDR3 sequence (DNA): TGTGCCAGCAGTAGCTACGGGGTCGGCGAGCAGTACTTC. This encodes CASSSYGVGEQYF.

V gene TRBV5-5 combines with J gene TRBJ1-2; D is ambiguous. CDR1 SGHKS and CDR2 YYEKEE come from the germline V gene (reference sequence). The germline V and J ends were trimmed by 1 base and 5 bases, with 15 bases remaining between them. The CDR3 has 15 amino acids. This chain's CDR3 is CASSLSLGPQYGYTF. CDR3 sequence (DNA): TGTGCCAGCAGCTTGAGTTTAGGACCCCAATATGGCTACACCTTC.

The CDR3 region has the DNA TGTGCCAGCAGCTTAGGTCTGGCAGGACATCAGCCCCAGCATTTT. Protein product: CASSLGLAGHQPQHF. This sequence joins TRBV7-2 and TRBJ1-5; D unclear. The CDR3 covers 15 residues. The germline CDR1 and CDR2 sequences are SGHTA and FQGNSA. Between the trimmed V and J ends, which lost 1 base and 5 bases, there was a span of 12 bases. Complete variable domain (other parts from reference TRBV7-2 and TRBJ1-5): GAGVSQSPSNKVTEKGKDVELRCDPISGHTALYWYRQSLGQGLEFLIYFQGNSAPDKSGLPSDRFSAERTGGSVSTLTIQRTQQEDSAVYLCASSLGLAGHQPQHFGDGTRLSIL.

V usage is TRBV28 and J usage is TRBJ2-7, with 7 bases identical to TRBD1. With 3 bases clipped from V and 2 bases from J, the junction kept 7 bases outside the gene matches. From germline, CDR1 is MDHEN and CDR2 SYDVKM. This CDR3 is built from 15 residues. The CDR3 DNA reads as TGTGCCAGCAGTTTTATGGGGACAGCTACCTACGAGCAGTACTTC. This codes for CASSFMGTATYEQYF.

V gene TRBV18 combines with J gene TRBJ1-4; TRBD1 might be the D (6 bases). The CDR3 runs to 15 residues. The V and J ends lost 6 bases and 8 bases respectively, with 19 bases between them. Germline V gives CDR1 KGHSH, CDR2 LQKENI. CDR3 DNA sequence: TGTGCCAGCTCCCCGGTCGGGGGGGCTGACGAAAAACTGTTTTTT. Its protein is CASSPVGGADEKLFF.

The count of this clone is one. The same CDR3 is also encoded by other DNA sequences in this sample. The rearrangement joins TRBV19 to TRBJ1-6, with D perhaps TRBD1 (6 bases). Between the trimmed V and J ends, which lost 3 bases and 7 bases, there was a span of 10 bases. Germline loops: CDR1 LNHDA, CDR2 SQIVND (reference sequence). The CDR3 totals 14 residues. CDR3 residues: CASSIRTENSPLHF. CDR3 in DNA: TGTGCCAGTAGTATCCGGACAGAAAATTCACCCCTCCACTTT.

The chain employs TRBV10-3 and TRBJ1-2; D ambiguous. V lost 3 bases to trimming and J lost 4 bases, with 6 bases between them. Germline V gives CDR1 ENHRY, CDR2 SYGVKD. This CDR3 is built from 12 residues. CDR3 sequence: CAISDAGYGYTF. The CDR3 DNA sequence: TGTGCCATCAGTGACGCAGGCTATGGCTACACCTTC.

The chain uses TRBV18 and TRBJ1-3; D not certain. The CDR3 extends over 15 amino acids. The ends were cut back, 6 bases at V and 0 bases at J, with 12 bases in the middle. CDR1 is KGHSH, CDR2 LQKENI, per germline. The CDR3, as DNA: TGTGCCAGCTCCCTGCTCGGGGACTCTGGAAACACCATATATTTT. Its translation: CASSLLGDSGNTIYF.

This chain joins TRBV7-8 and TRBJ2-1; 8 bases map to TRBD2. With V trimmed by 5 bases and J by 3 bases, 9 bases remained unmatched. Germline V gene data show CDR1 as SGHVS and CDR2 as FQNEAQ. CDR3 length: 16 residues. The CDR3 DNA reads TGTGCCAGCAGCAGCCAGACGGGGGGGCTCTACAATGAGCAGTTCTTC. This gives the protein CASSSQTGGLYNEQFF.

This chain connects TRBV18 to TRBJ2-1; 9 bases fit TRBD2. The germline CDR1 and CDR2 sequences are KGHSH and LQKENI. V was clipped by 2 bases and J by 7 bases; unmatched bases: 9. The CDR3 contains 16 residues. The CDR3 DNA sequence: TGTGCCAGCTCACCAATGCTAGCGGGAACGGGGAATGAGCAGTTCTTC. This encodes CASSPMLAGTGNEQFF. The whole variable domain, filled in from reference TRBV18 and TRBJ2-1, reads NAGVMQNPRHLVRRRGQEARLRCSPMKGHSHVYWYRQLPEEGLKFMVYLQKENIIDESGMPKERFSAEFPKEGPSILRIQQVVRGDSAAYFCASSPMLAGTGNEQFFGPGTRLTVL.

This rearrangement joins TRBV5-6 to TRBJ1-5, with D perhaps TRBD1 (5 bases). Trimming removed 4 bases from V and 4 bases from J, with 9 bases in between. The CDR3 contains 13 residues. Germline assignment: CDR1 SGHDT and CDR2 YYEEEE. The CDR3 reads CASSRDRNQPQHF. DNA for the CDR3: TGTGCCAGCAGCCGCGACAGAAATCAGCCCCAGCATTTT.

The genes are TRBV9 and TRBJ2-7; D gene ambiguous. CDR3 length: 15 amino acids. Germline values: CDR1 SGDLS, CDR2 YYNGEE. Trimming pared 0 bases from V and 3 bases from J, leaving 13 bases between. As DNA, the CDR3 is TGTGCCAGCAGCGTAGAAGGCATTTCAAACTACGAGCAGTACTTC. As protein: CASSVEGISNYEQYF.

For the CDR3, the DNA is TGCGCCAGCAGCCAAAATTCGAATTCACCCCTCCACTTT. Protein sequence: CASSQNSNSPLHF. This chain joins TRBV5-1 and TRBJ1-6; no clear D gene. Germline loops: CDR1 SGHRS, CDR2 YFSETQ. This CDR3 region has 13 residues. Trimming removed 4 bases from V and 7 bases from J, with 9 bases in between. The complete variable domain, with remaining parts taken from reference TRBV5-1 and TRBJ1-6, reads KAGVTQTPRYLIKTRGQQVTLSCSPISGHRSVSWYQQTPGQGLQFLFEYFSETQRNKGNFPGRFSGRQFSNSRSEMNVSTLELGDSALYLCASSQNSNSPLHFGNGTRLTVT.

This clone turned up a few times. V is TRBV6-2 or TRBV6-3 and J is TRBJ1-5; perhaps TRBD1 as D (5 bases). The CDR3 runs 15 residues. Looked up from germline, CDR1 is MNHEY and CDR2 is SVGEGT. Trimming left V 2 bases short and J 0 bases short, with 8 bases between. The CDR3 coding sequence is TGTGCCAGCAGTTACGGGGCGGATAGCAATCAGCCCCAGCATTTT. Residues: CASSYGADSNQPQHF.

V usage is TRBV28 and J usage is TRBJ2-1; D not resolved. The CDR3 runs to 13 residues. The ends were cut back, 7 bases at V and 2 bases at J, with 9 bases in the middle. Per germline, CDR1 MDHEN and CDR2 SYDVKM. CDR3 bases: TGTGCCAGCATATCAATCCCCTACAATGAGCAGTTCTTC. It is translated as CASISIPYNEQFF.